Shown below are 4 T cell receptor beta chains from a single sample sequenced in a study of shared clonotypes between healthy human individuals. The table came from immunoSEQ multiplex PCR; TCRdb's copy has only in-frame clones and leaves some out. The sample records millions of clones, about 93% being singletons. Naive CD8 cells lacked CD45RO and underwent positive selection for CCR7, leaving out terminally differentiated effector memory CD45RA+ cells. Sample: naive CD8+ T cells from PBMCs. These receptors were collected from a man aged 18 to 30 in good health. Some clones in this sample may be carry-over from other donors' samples.

The chain couples TRBV19 to TRBJ1-4; tentative D call: TRBD1 (5 bases). With 6 bases removed from V and 8 bases from J, the gap between germline ends came to 16 bases. This CDR3 contains 14 residues. Germline V gives CDR1 LNHDA, CDR2 SQIVND (reference sequence). This chain's CDR3 is CASSPRGYREKLFF. The CDR3 DNA sequence: TGTGCCAGTAGCCCCCGGGGGTATCGAGAAAAACTGTTTTTT.

The V gene is TRBV19, the J gene TRBJ2-3; perhaps TRBD2 as D (5 bases). The CDR3 is 15 amino acids. V was shortened by 5 bases and J by 0 bases, with 12 bases between the two germline ends. Germline assignment: CDR1 LNHDA and CDR2 SQIVND (reference sequence). CDR3 in amino acids: CASSVLALSTDTQYF. CDR3 bases: TGTGCCAGTAGTGTGCTAGCCCTAAGCACAGATACGCAGTATTTT.

This chain connects TRBV27 to TRBJ2-5; 7 bases align to TRBD1. CDR1 is MNHEY and CDR2 is SMNVEV in the germline V gene (reference sequence). V was pared by 4 bases and J by 2 bases, with 13 bases of the junction left unmatched. This CDR3 comprises 17 residues. The CDR3 loop is CASSSYPRQGEQETQYF. The CDR3 DNA is TGTGCCAGCAGTTCCTACCCCCGGCAGGGGGAACAAGAGACCCAGTACTTC.

The rearrangement links TRBV14 to TRBJ1-2, with a weak D call TRBD1 (5 bases). This CDR3 comprises 16 residues. Germline loops: CDR1 SGHDN, CDR2 FVKESK. V was shortened by 4 bases and J by 8 bases, with 23 bases between the two germline ends. The CDR3 spells CASSLMPGPFERGYTF. CDR3 bases: TGTGCCAGCAGCCTAATGCCGGGACCCTTCGAAAGAGGCTACACCTTC.